This T cell receptor beta chain came from a study of cytomegalovirus exposure and HLA in healthy donors. General study findings and limits: Cytomegalovirus association was listed for roughly 160 TCR beta chains. The likely origin of a cluster of highly shared sequence variants was a sequencing artifact. Earlier analysis looked at TCR beta V segments, and most were productive about 87% or about 30% of the time. On later analysis, the bulk of CMV-associated TCR beta chains appeared to be HLA-restricted.

For this clone: What it recognizes is unknown.

In the PCR, 60 Vbeta and 13 Jbeta primers were used. TCRdb's copy holds only in-frame clones and misses some; the assay was immunoSEQ multiplex PCR. Counted here are 180,000 or so clones, around 81% occurring once; the ten biggest clones make up approximately 2%. V lost 2 bases to trimming and J lost 8 bases, with 13 bases between them. Germline V CDR1 and CDR2: KGHSH, LQKENI. The CDR3 runs 15 residues. The receptor comes from a woman aged 25 to 39 in good health and CMV-seropositive. This sequence joins TRBV18 and TRBJ1-6, with unresolved D. Sequenced material: PBMCs. CDR3 DNA: TGTGCCAGCTCACCATCCCCGACATTGGATTCACCCCTCCACTTT. Translated: CASSPSPTLDSPLHF.